This TCR beta chain was retrieved from a study of early T cells in non-severe SARS-CoV-2 infection. Whole-study context: RNA in bulk from unsorted whole blood was sequenced, and chains were unpaired. Study observations and caveats: VDJdb-based matching was biased toward anti-spike CD8 responses and missed private and CD4 specificities.

The germline CDR1 and CDR2 sequences are LGHDT and YNNKEL (reference sequence). Trimming stripped 0 bases from V and 0 bases from J, with 7 bases between. The CDR3 is made up of 15 amino acids. This clonotype was seen just once. Its specificity is unknown. Attached unique molecular identifiers marked individual cDNA molecules. One entry per CDR3 protein results from TCRdb running MiXCR on the 5' RACE reads. Of 79,000 or so distinct CDR3 sequences listed, around 13% are singletons. J is TRBJ2-3 and V is TRBV3-1; no reliable D call. The TCR comes from an adult who was a healthcare worker with PCR-confirmed SARS-CoV-2 infection or an uninfected control (not recorded which). The sequencing sample was made of whole blood. The CDR3 DNA is TGTGCCAGCAGCCAAGAGATAAGTAGCACAGATACGCAGTATTTT. It translates to CASSQEISSTDTQYF.